This TCR beta chain was captured in a study of blood T cell repertoires in COVID-19. Study summary: From the United States, Italy and Spain came samples of acute and convalescent COVID-19.

The CDR3 covers 14 residues. Germline V CDR1 and CDR2: LNHDA, SQIVND (reference sequence). The trim removed 5 bases at V and 7 bases at J, leaving 9 bases unmatched. This clone was observed a single time. Assay: immunoSEQ multiplex PCR; the TCRdb copy retains only in-frame clones and omits some. The sample lists around 150,000 clones; 80% to 85% were seen once. V is TRBV19 and J is TRBJ1-2, with TRBD1 matching over 8 bases. The specimen was PBMCs or T cells enriched from blood (not recorded which). The TCR was taken from an older woman who had recovered from COVID-19. The CDR3 protein is CASSLRTGYSGYTF. In DNA, the CDR3 is TGTGCCAGTAGTCTACGGACAGGGTATAGTGGCTACACCTTC.